A single sample gave rise to the 10 T cell receptor beta chains below, sequenced in a study of blood T cell repertoires in COVID-19 (dated by TCRdb to the early 2020s). Library preparation was by the immunoSEQ multiplex PCR assay. The table was pulled from immuneACCESS by TCRdb, which kept in-frame rearrangements only. Such tables lose some clones; where checked, under half of the loss comes from unresolved V genes, and the rest has no known cause. The sample table shows 80,000 or so clones, and 75% to 85% are seen once. The top ten constitute around 4.8% of the sample. Sequenced sample: peripheral blood. The receptors shown here come from a woman between 65 and 79 years old with acute or convalescent COVID-19.

The chain couples TRBV29-1 to TRBJ1-1, with 7 nucleotides matching TRBD1. V lost 1 base and J lost 2; bases outside the gene matches: 7. Germline-derived CDR1 and CDR2 are SQVTM and ANQGSEA. The CDR3 has 15 residues. The CDR3 DNA sequence: TGCAGCGTTGAAGCGAGACAGGGAATTAACACTGAAGCTTTCTTT. Amino acid sequence: CSVEARQGINTEAFF.

This rearrangement joins TRBV11-3 to TRBJ1-1; D not resolved. Trimming removed 2 bases at V and 5 bases at J, with 9 bases between. The germline gives CDR1 SGHNT, CDR2 YENEEA. CDR3 length equals 13 residues. This CDR3 reads CASSLSRGTEAFF. In DNA, the CDR3 is TGTGCCAGCAGCTTATCAAGAGGAACTGAAGCTTTCTTT.

CDR3 protein: CASSQVGTDEAFF. The CDR3 coding sequence is TGTGCCAGCAGCCAAGTGGGGACAGATGAAGCTTTCTTT. The chain links TRBV4-2 to TRBJ1-1; TRBD1 agrees at 7 bases. Trimming removed 1 base from V and 7 bases from J; junction bases left unmatched: 3. Germline CDR1 and CDR2: LGHNA and YNFKEQ. The CDR3 spans 13 residues.

The chain recombines TRBV12-3 or TRBV12-4 with TRBJ2-7, with 8 positions matching TRBD1. V was clipped by 6 bases and J by 3 bases; unmatched bases: 4. The CDR3 sequence is 13 residues long. CDR3 bases: TGTGCCAGCAGCCGGGACAGGTTCTACGAGCAGTACTTC. This codes for CASSRDRFYEQYF.

This chain uses TRBV19 with TRBJ1-5, with 8 bases aligning to TRBD1. CDR1 and CDR2 (germline): LNHDA, SQIVND (reference sequence). Trimming removed 6 bases from V and 4 bases from J; junction bases left unmatched: 5. The CDR3 contains 14 residues. In DNA form, the CDR3 reads TGTGCCAGTAGCGGACAGGGCGGGAATCAGCCCCAGCATTTT. As protein: CASSGQGGNQPQHF.

The genes are TRBV3-1 (or the pseudogene TRBV3-2) and TRBJ1-5, with TRBD1 matching over 11 bases. The CDR3 sequence is 14 residues long. CDR1 and CDR2 from the germline V gene are LGHDT and YNNKEL (reference sequence). V gave up 4 bases and J gave up 6 bases; unmatched junction bases: 2. The chain's CDR3 is CASSRTGGFQPQHF. CDR3 nucleotides: TGTGCCAGCAGCCGGACAGGGGGCTTTCAGCCCCAGCATTTT.

V usage is TRBV5-1 and J usage is TRBJ1-1; D not resolved. V was pared by 0 bases and J by 5 bases, with 11 bases between. The V gene's germline CDR1 is SGHRS and CDR2 YFSETQ. The CDR3 has 14 residues. The DNA for the CDR3 is TGCGCCAGCAGCTTGGGGCAGTCGGGGACTGAAGCTTTCTTT. It translates to CASSLGQSGTEAFF.

The rearrangement links TRBV7-9 to TRBJ1-1, with 8 bases identical to TRBD1. The V gene's germline CDR1 is SEHNR and CDR2 FQNEAQ (reference sequence). The ends lost 2 bases at V and 3 bases at J; junction bases unmatched: 2. CDR3 size: 14 residues. CDR3 nucleotide sequence: TGTGCCAGCAGCTTAACGGACAGGGACACTGAAGCTTTCTTT. Translating gives CASSLTDRDTEAFF.

The rearrangement joins TRBV5-1 to TRBJ2-5; a weak D match, TRBD1 (6 bases). CDR3 length: 14 amino acids. The V gene's germline CDR1 is SGHRS and CDR2 YFSETQ. The V and J ends lost 5 bases and 2 bases respectively, with 13 bases between them. The CDR3 region has the DNA TGCGCCAGCAGACCCTGGACAGTTCAAGAGACCCAGTACTTC. The encoded protein is CASRPWTVQETQYF.

The chain combines TRBV7-6 with TRBJ2-7; 8 bases fit TRBD1. Trimming at V came to 1 base and at J to 3 bases, leaving 5 bases not matched to a gene. Germline V CDR1 and CDR2: SGHVS, FNYEAQ. The CDR3 contains 15 residues. CDR3 in amino acids: CASSLGTGIIYEQYF. The CDR3 nucleotides read TGTGCCAGCAGCTTAGGGACAGGGATCATCTACGAGCAGTACTTC. The whole variable domain, remainder taken from reference TRBV7-6 and TRBJ2-7, is GAGVSQSPRYKVTKRGQDVALRCDPISGHVSLYWYRQALGQGPEFLTYFNYEAQQDKSGLPNDRFSAERPEGSISTLTIQRTEQRDSAMYRCASSLGTGIIYEQYFGPGTRLTVT.